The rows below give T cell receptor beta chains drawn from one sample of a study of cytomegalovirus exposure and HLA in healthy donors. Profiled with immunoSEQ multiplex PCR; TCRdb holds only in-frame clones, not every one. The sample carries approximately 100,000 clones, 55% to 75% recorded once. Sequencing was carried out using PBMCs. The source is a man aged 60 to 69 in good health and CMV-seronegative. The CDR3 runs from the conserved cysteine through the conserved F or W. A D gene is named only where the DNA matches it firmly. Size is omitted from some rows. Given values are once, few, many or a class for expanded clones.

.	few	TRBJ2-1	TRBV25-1	CATRGSGGREQFF	TGTGCCACCCGGGGGAGCGGAGGCCGTGAGCAGTTCTTC
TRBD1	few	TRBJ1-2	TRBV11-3	CASSLVSFLGQGNGYTF	TGTGCCAGCAGCTTAGTGAGTTTTCTGGGACAGGGAAATGGCTACACCTTC
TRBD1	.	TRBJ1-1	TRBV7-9	CASSLGLGQGTSEAFF	TGTGCCAGCAGCTTAGGTCTGGGACAGGGGACGTCCGAAGCTTTCTTT
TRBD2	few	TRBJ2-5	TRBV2	CASSRGVEGETQYF	TGTGCCAGCAGTCGGGGGGTTGAGGGGGAGACCCAGTACTTC
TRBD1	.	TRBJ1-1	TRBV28	CASRRDSQAFF	TGTGCCAGCAGAAGGGACAGCCAAGCTTTCTTT
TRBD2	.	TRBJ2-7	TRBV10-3	CAISEIAGEGYEQYF	TGTGCCATCAGTGAAATAGCGGGAGAGGGGTACGAGCAGTACTTC
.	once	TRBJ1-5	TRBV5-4	CASSFGGTAGNQPQHF	TGTGCCAGCAGCTTCGGGGGAACGGCGGGCAATCAGCCCCAGCATTTT
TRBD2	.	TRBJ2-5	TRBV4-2	CASSPGGSYQETQYF	TGTGCCAGCAGCCCCGGGGGGTCGTACCAAGAGACCCAGTACTTC
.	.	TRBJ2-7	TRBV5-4	CASSLGRGSYEQYF	TGTGCCAGCAGCTTGGGACGGGGCTCCTACGAGCAGTACTTC
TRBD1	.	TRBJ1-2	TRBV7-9	CASSFGQGHKYGYTF	TGTGCCAGCAGCTTCGGACAGGGGCATAAGTATGGCTACACCTTC
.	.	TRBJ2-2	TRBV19	CASSRRDNTGELFF	TGTGCCAGTAGTAGGAGGGATAACACCGGGGAGCTGTTTTTT
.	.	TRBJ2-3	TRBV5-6	CASSLQGGGTDTQYF	TGTGCCAGCAGCTTGCAAGGCGGGGGCACAGATACGCAGTATTTT
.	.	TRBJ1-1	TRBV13	CASSPNRQISEAFF	TGTGCCAGCAGCCCGAACCGACAGATTTCTGAAGCTTTCTTT
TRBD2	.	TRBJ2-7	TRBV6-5	CASSYAGLADYEQYF	TGTGCCAGCAGTTACGCGGGACTAGCGGACTACGAGCAGTACTTC
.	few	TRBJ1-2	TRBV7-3	CASSPGGSRYGYTF	TGTGCCAGCAGCCCCGGAGGGAGCCGGTATGGCTACACCTTC
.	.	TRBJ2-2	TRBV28	CASSFGLANTGELFF	TGTGCCAGCAGTTTCGGCCTAGCGAACACCGGGGAGCTGTTTTTT
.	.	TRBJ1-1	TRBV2	CASSVEEVGTEAFF	TGTGCCAGCAGTGTGGAGGAGGTAGGCACTGAAGCTTTCTTT
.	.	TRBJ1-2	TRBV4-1	CASSHQDTGYGYTF	TGCGCCAGCAGCCATCAGGACACCGGCTATGGCTACACCTTC